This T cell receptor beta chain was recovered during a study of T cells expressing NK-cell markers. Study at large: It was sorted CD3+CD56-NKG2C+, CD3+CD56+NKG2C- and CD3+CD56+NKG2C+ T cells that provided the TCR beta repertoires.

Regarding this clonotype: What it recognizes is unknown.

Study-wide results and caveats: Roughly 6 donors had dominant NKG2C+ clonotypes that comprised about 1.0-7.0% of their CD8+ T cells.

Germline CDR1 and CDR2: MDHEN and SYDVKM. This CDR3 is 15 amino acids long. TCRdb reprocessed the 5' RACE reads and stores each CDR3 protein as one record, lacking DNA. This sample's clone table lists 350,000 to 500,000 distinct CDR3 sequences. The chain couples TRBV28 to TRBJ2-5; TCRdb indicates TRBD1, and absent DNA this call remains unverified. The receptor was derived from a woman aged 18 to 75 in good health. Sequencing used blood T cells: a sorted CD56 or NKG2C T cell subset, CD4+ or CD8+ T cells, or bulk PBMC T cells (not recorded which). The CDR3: CASSRRTGGVETQYF.